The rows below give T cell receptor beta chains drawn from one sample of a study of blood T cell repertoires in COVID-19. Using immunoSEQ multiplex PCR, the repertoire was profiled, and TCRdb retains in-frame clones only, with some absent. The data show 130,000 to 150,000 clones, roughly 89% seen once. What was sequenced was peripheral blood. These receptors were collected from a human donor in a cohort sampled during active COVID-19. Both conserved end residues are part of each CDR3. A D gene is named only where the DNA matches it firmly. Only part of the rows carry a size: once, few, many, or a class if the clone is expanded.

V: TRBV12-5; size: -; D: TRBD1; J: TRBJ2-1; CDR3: CASGLVPGQVVNEQFF; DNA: TGTGCTAGTGGTTTGGTACCGGGACAGGTTGTGAATGAGCAGTTCTTC
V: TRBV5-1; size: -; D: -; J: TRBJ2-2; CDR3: CASSPTAGDGELFF; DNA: TGCGCCAGCAGCCCAACAGCGGGCGACGGGGAGCTGTTTTTT
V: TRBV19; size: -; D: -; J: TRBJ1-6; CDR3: CASTPRQFDSPLHF; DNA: TGTGCCAGTACCCCCCGACAGTTCGATTCACCCCTCCACTTT
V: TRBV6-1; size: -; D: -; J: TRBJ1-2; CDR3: CASSEARAETGYTF; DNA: TGTGCCAGCAGTGAAGCGCGGGCAGAGACCGGCTACACCTTC
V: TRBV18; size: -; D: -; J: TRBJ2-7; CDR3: CASTPRTDTYEQYF; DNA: TGTGCCAGCACTCCTAGGACAGATACCTACGAGCAGTACTTC
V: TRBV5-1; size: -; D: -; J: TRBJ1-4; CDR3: CASSPGDEKLFF; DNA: TGCGCCAGCAGCCCAGGGGACGAAAAACTGTTTTTT
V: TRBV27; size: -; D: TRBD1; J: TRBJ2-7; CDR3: CASMLQGGSYEQYF; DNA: TGTGCCAGCATGCTACAGGGGGGATCCTACGAGCAGTACTTC
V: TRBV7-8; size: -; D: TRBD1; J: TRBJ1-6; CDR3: CASSVGTALNSPLHF; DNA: TGTGCCAGCAGCGTAGGGACAGCTCTAAATTCACCCCTCCACTTT
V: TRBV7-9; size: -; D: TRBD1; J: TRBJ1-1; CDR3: CASSHDRGLGNTEAFF; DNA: TGTGCCAGCAGCCATGACAGGGGGCTAGGGAACACTGAAGCTTTCTTT
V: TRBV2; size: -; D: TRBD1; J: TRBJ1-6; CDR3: CASRLGTEYNSPLHF; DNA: TGTGCCAGCAGACTCGGGACAGAGTATAATTCACCCCTCCACTTT
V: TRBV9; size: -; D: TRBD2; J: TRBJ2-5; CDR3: CASSPRGGFQETQYF; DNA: TGTGCCAGCAGCCCCCGGGGGGGCTTCCAAGAGACCCAGTACTTC
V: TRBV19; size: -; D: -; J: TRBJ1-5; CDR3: CASSTLDLQGYPYQPQHF; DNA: TGTGCCAGTAGTACCCTAGACTTACAGGGATACCCATATCAGCCCCAGCATTTT
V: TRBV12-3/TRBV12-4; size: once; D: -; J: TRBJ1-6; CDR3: CASSLVQGLTLHF; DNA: TGTGCCAGCAGTTTAGTTCAGGGACTGACCCTCCACTTT
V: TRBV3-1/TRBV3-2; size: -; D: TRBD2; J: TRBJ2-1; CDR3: CASSPRLAGGLRNEQFF; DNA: TGTGCCAGCAGCCCCCGACTAGCGGGGGGGCTAAGGAATGAGCAGTTCTTC
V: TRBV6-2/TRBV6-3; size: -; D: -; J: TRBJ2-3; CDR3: CASSYSFRGATDTQYF; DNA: TGTGCCAGCAGTTACTCGTTCAGGGGGGCGACAGATACGCAGTATTTT
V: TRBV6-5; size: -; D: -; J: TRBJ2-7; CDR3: CASRGGQYSYEQYF; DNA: TGTGCCAGCAGGGGGGGACAGTACTCCTACGAGCAGTACTTC
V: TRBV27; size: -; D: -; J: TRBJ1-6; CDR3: CASSYSRGGNSPLHF; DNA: TGTGCCAGCTCATACTCCCGGGGAGGGAATTCACCCCTCCACTTT
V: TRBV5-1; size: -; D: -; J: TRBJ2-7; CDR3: CASSLVRPRAGASSYEQYF; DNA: TGCGCCAGCAGCTTGGTCCGCCCTCGGGCGGGGGCCAGCTCCTACGAGCAGTACTTC
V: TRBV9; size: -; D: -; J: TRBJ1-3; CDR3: CASSVGSTGNTIYF; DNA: TGTGCCAGCAGCGTAGGCAGTACTGGAAACACCATATATTTT
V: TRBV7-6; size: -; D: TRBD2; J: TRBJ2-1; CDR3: CASSLVAGAYNEQFF; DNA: TGTGCCAGCAGCTTAGTTGCGGGGGCCTACAATGAGCAGTTCTTC
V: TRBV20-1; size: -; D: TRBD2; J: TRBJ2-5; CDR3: CRAGDAETQYF; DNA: TGCCGAGCGGGGGATGCAGAGACCCAGTACTTC
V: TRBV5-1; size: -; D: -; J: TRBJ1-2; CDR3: CASSLFGGQDGYTF; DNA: TGCGCCAGCAGCTTGTTCGGGGGGCAGGATGGCTACACCTTC
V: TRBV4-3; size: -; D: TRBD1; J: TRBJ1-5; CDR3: CASSLYYETGSISNQPQHF; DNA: TGCGCCAGCAGCCTATATTATGAGACAGGGTCAATTAGCAATCAGCCCCAGCATTTT
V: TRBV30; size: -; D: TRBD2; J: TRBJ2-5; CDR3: CAWSLRGGLGETQYF; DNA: TGTGCCTGGAGCCTCCGCGGGGGTCTAGGAGAGACCCAGTACTTC
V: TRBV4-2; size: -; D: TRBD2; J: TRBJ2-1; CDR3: CASSQESPASGGAPEQFF; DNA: TGTGCCAGCAGCCAAGAGTCCCCGGCTAGCGGGGGGGCCCCTGAGCAGTTCTTC
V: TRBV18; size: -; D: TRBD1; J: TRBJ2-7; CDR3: CASSPPGQGYYEQYF; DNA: TGTGCCAGCTCACCTCCGGGACAGGGATACTACGAGCAGTACTTC
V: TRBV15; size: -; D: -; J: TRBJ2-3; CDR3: CATSRAPGVSTDTQYF; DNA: TGTGCCACCAGCAGAGCCCCCGGGGTTAGCACAGATACGCAGTATTTT
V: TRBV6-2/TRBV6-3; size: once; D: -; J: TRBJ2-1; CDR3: CASSSTGRGRRNEQFF; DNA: TGTGCCAGCAGTTCAACGGGCAGGGGCCGACGGAATGAGCAGTTCTTC
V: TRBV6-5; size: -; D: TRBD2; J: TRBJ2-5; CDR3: CASMSGGALETQYF; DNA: TGTGCCAGCATGAGCGGGGGGGCATTAGAGACCCAGTACTTC
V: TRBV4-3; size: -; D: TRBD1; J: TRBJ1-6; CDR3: CASSLGGQGNSPLHF; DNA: TGCGCCAGCAGCCTAGGGGGACAGGGAAATTCACCCCTCCACTTT
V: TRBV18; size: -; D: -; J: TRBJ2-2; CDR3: CASSRASGQPGSGELFF; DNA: TGTGCCAGCTCACGGGCAAGCGGCCAACCCGGATCCGGGGAGCTGTTTTTT
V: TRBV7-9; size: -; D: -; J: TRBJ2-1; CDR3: CASSLSVSSYNEQFF; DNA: TGTGCCAGCAGCTTATCGGTGAGCTCCTACAATGAGCAGTTCTTC
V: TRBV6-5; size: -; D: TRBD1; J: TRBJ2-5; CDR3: CASSYRQGETQYF; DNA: TGTGCCAGCAGTTACCGACAGGGGGAGACCCAGTACTTC
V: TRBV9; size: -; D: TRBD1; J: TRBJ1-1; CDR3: CASSPTGQGTEAFF; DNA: TGTGCCAGCAGCCCGACAGGGCAGGGGACTGAAGCTTTCTTT
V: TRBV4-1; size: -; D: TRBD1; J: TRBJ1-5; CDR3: CASSQPGQRYQPQHF; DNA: TGCGCCAGCAGCCAACCGGGACAGAGATATCAGCCCCAGCATTTT
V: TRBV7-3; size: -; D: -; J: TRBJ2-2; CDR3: CASSGSGFTGELFF; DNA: TGTGCCAGCAGCGGTAGCGGATTCACCGGGGAGCTGTTTTTT
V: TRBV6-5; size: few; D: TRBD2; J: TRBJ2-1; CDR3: CASSQGLDPNEQFF; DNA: TGTGCCAGCAGCCAGGGACTAGACCCCAATGAGCAGTTCTTC